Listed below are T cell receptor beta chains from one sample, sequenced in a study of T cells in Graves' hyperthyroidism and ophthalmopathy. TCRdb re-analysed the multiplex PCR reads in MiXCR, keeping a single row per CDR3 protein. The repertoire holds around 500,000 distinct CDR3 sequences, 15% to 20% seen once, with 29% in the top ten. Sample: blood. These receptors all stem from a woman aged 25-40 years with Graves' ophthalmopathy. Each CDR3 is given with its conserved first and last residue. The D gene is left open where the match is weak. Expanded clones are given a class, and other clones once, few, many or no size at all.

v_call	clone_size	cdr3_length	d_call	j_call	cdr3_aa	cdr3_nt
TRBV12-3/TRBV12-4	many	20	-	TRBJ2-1	CASSLGDPRLPPSSYNEQFF	TGTGCCAGCAGTTTAGGGGACCCCCGGCTACCCCCGAGCTCCTACAATGAGCAGTTCTTC
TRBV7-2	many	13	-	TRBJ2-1	CASSSGPDDEQFF	TGTGCCAGCAGCAGTGGACCAGACGATGAGCAGTTCTTC
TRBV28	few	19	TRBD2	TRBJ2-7	CASSFPVDLAGVSSYEQYF	TGTGCCAGCAGTTTCCCGGTAGATCTAGCGGGAGTATCATCCTACGAGCAGTACTTC
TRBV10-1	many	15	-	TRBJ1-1	CASSESTGTNTEAFF	TGCGCCAGCAGTGAGTCCACAGGGACGAACACTGAAGCTTTCTTT
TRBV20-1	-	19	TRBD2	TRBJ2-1	CSARDLGLAGGRAYNEQFF	TGCAGTGCTAGAGATCTCGGACTAGCGGGAGGCAGGGCCTACAATGAGCAGTTCTTC
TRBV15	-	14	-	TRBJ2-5	CTTSRAVYQETQYF	TGTACCACCAGCAGAGCCGTGTACCAAGAGACCCAGTACTTC
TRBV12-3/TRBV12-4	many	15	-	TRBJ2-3	CASSPLRRSTDTQYF	TGTGCCAGCAGCCCCCTGAGGCGGAGCACAGATACGCAGTATTTT
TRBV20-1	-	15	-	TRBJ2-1	CSARGGERAYNEQFF	TGCAGTGCTAGGGGCGGAGAGAGAGCCTACAATGAGCAGTTCTTC
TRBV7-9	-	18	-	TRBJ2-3	CASSLATSFGGNTDTQYF	TGTGCCAGCAGCTTAGCGACGAGTTTCGGCGGGAACACAGATACGCAGTATTTT
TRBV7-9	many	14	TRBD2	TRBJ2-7	CASSSQSGSYEQYF	TGTGCCAGCAGCTCGCAAAGCGGGAGCTACGAGCAGTACTTC
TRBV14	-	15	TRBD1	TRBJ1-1	CASSHRTGGYTEAFF	TGTGCCAGCAGCCACCGGACAGGGGGCTACACTGAAGCTTTCTTT
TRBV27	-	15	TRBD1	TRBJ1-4	CASTQPGQGIEKLFF	TGTGCCAGCACCCAACCGGGACAGGGGATTGAAAAACTGTTTTTT
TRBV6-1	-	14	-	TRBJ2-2	CASMYQRNTGELFF	TGTGCCAGCATGTACCAGAGGAACACCGGGGAGCTGTTTTTT
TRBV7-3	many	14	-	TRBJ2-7	CASASGAGNYEQYF	TGTGCCAGCGCCTCGGGGGCGGGAAACTACGAGCAGTACTTC
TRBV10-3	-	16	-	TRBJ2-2	CAIRDLLMRDGGELFF	TGTGCCATCAGAGACTTGCTGATGAGGGACGGCGGGGAGCTGTTTTTT
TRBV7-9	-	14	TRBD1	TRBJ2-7	CASSSTGGNYEQYF	TGTGCCAGCAGCTCGACAGGGGGCAACTACGAGCAGTACTTC
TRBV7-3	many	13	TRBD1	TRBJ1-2	CASSLTGQDGYTF	TGTGCCAGCAGCTTAACAGGACAGGACGGCTACACCTTC
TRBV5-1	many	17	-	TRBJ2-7	CASSLSIRDVVRYEQYF	TGCGCCAGCAGCTTGAGTATTAGAGACGTCGTCCGGTACGAGCAGTACTTC
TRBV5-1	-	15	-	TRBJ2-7	CASSLLPGTTYEQYF	TGCGCCAGCAGCTTGTTGCCCGGGACCACCTACGAGCAGTACTTC
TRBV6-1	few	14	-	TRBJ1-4	CASRKIQGDEKLFF	TGTGCCAGCAGGAAAATACAGGGCGATGAAAAACTGTTTTTT
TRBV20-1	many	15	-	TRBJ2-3	CSAGYRGTATDTQYF	TGCAGTGCTGGTTACCGGGGGACAGCTACAGATACGCAGTATTTT
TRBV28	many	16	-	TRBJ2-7	CASSLWQLLEGYEQYF	TGTGCCAGCAGTTTATGGCAGCTATTGGAGGGTTACGAGCAGTACTTC
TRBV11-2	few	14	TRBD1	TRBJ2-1	CASSWDRGANEQFF	TGTGCCAGCAGCTGGGACAGGGGGGCCAATGAGCAGTTCTTC
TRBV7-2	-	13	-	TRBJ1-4	CASSYNRDEKLFF	TGTGCCAGCAGCTACAACAGAGATGAAAAACTGTTTTTT
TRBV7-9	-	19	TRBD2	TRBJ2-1	CASSSETSGNPTPYNEQFF	TGTGCCAGCAGCTCCGAGACTAGCGGGAATCCAACCCCTTACAATGAGCAGTTCTTC
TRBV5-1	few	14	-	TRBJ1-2	CASSLGNINDGYTF	TGCGCCAGCAGCTTGGGGAATATTAACGATGGCTACACCTTC
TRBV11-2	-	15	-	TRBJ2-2	CASSPGQFHPGELFF	TGTGCCAGCAGCCCCGGCCAATTTCATCCCGGGGAGCTGTTTTTT
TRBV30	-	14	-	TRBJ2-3	CAWSVGSGADTQYF	TGTGCCTGGAGTGTCGGGAGTGGGGCAGATACGCAGTATTTT
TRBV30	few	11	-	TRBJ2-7	CAWSKGIEQYF	TGTGCCTGGAGTAAGGGGATCGAGCAGTACTTC
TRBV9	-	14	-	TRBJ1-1	CASSPWEEVTEAFF	TGTGCCAGCAGCCCCTGGGAGGAGGTCACTGAAGCTTTCTTT
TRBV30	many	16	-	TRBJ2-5	CAWSVPIGGKEETQYF	TGTGCCTGGAGTGTACCGATAGGGGGGAAAGAGGAGACCCAGTACTTC
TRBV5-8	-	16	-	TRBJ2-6	CASSLLRIAGANVLTF	TGTGCCAGCAGCTTACTCAGGATCGCTGGGGCCAACGTCCTGACTTTC
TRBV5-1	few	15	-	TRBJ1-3	CASSLSVLSGNTIYF	TGCGCCAGCAGCTTGTCAGTCCTAAGTGGAAACACCATATATTTT
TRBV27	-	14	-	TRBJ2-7	CASSFQQGSYEQYF	TGTGCCAGCAGTTTCCAACAGGGCTCCTACGAGCAGTACTTC
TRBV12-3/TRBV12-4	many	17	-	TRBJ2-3	CASSLFLGGETTDTQYF	TGTGCCAGCAGTTTATTCCTCGGCGGAGAGACGACAGATACGCAGTATTTT
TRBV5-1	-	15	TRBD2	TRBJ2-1	CASSLVGTSAGEQFF	TGCGCCAGCAGCTTGGTGGGGACTAGCGCTGGTGAGCAGTTCTTC
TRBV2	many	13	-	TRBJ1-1	CASRRTQNTEAFF	TGTGCCAGCAGAAGGACCCAAAACACTGAAGCTTTCTTT
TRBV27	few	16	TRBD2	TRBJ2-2	CASSPRRGAVTGELFF	TGTGCCAGCAGTCCCCGGCGGGGGGCGGTCACCGGGGAGCTGTTTTTT
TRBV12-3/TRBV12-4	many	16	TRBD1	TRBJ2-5	CASTYLSDRGRETQYF	TGTGCCAGCACCTACCTATCGGACAGGGGGCGGGAGACCCAGTACTTC
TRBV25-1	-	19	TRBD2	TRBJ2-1	CASSELPYVSGLVGDEQFF	TGTGCCAGCAGTGAGCTACCGTACGTTTCGGGACTAGTTGGCGATGAGCAGTTCTTC
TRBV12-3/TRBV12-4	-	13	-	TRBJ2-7	CASGIRVKGEQYF	TGTGCCAGCGGAATCAGGGTTAAGGGGGAGCAGTACTTC
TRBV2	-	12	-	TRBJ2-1	CASSEMDNEQFF	TGTGCCAGCAGTGAAATGGACAATGAGCAGTTCTTC
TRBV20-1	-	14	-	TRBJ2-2	CSVPSRVQAGELFF	TGCAGTGTACCATCCAGGGTTCAGGCCGGGGAGCTGTTTTTT
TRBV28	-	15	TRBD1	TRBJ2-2	CASSRTGGFTGELFF	TGTGCCAGCAGTCGGACAGGGGGCTTCACCGGGGAGCTGTTTTTT
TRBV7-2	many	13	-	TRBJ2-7	CASSSDETYEQYF	TGTGCCAGCAGCTCTGACGAAACCTACGAGCAGTACTTC
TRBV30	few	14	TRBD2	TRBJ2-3	CAWSVLAGVDTQYF	TGTGCCTGGAGTGTACTAGCGGGAGTAGATACGCAGTATTTT
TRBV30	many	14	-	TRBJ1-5	CAWRAGRGNQPQHF	TGTGCCTGGAGAGCGGGACGCGGCAATCAGCCCCAGCATTTT
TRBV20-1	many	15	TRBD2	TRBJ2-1	CSARDRRGMAYEQFF	TGCAGTGCTAGAGATCGGCGGGGGATGGCCTATGAGCAGTTCTTC
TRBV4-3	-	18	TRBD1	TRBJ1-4	CASSQRPGTGYRNEKLFF	TGCGCCAGCAGCCAGCGTCCCGGGACAGGGTACAGGAATGAAAAACTGTTTTTT
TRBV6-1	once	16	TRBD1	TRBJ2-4	CASRGGQGEILDIQYF	TGTGCCAGCAGAGGGGGACAGGGGGAAATTTTGGACATTCAGTACTTC
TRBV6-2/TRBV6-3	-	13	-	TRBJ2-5	CAIGASPQETQYF	TGTGCCATCGGGGCTAGCCCACAAGAGACCCAGTACTTC
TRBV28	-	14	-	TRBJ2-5	CASSFRRPSGTQYF	TGTGCCAGCAGTTTTAGGCGGCCAAGCGGGACCCAGTACTTC
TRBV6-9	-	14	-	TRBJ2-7	CASSYGASSVEQYF	TGTGCCAGCAGTTACGGGGCTAGCTCGGTCGAGCAGTACTTC
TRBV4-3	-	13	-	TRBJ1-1	CASSQDGGGEAFF	TGCGCCAGCAGCCAAGACGGGGGTGGAGAAGCTTTCTTT
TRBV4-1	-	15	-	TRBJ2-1	CASSQEFQGYNEQFF	TGCGCCAGCAGCCAAGAGTTTCAGGGTTACAATGAGCAGTTCTTC
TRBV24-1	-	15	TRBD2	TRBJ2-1	CATSDRTSGRSEQFF	TGTGCCACCAGTGATCGGACTAGCGGGAGGAGTGAGCAGTTCTTC
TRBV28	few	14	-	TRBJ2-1	CASSLESSLDEQFF	TGTGCCAGCAGTTTAGAATCCTCTTTGGATGAGCAGTTCTTC